A single T cell receptor beta chain is shown here with its context. Its target is not known. V shed 4 bases and J shed 11 bases, with 24 bases lying between them. This CDR3 is 15 amino acids long. Germline CDR1 SGDLS, CDR2 YYNGEE. The record originates from a study of cytomegalovirus exposure and HLA in healthy donors. The overall study: Most genotyped donors, 75% to 85% of some 400, had Caucasian-associated genetic ancestry. Notes on the study in general: Reportedly, cytomegalovirus status was diagnosed with high sensitivity and specificity.

60 Vbeta and 13 Jbeta primers were used in PCR. Method: immunoSEQ multiplex PCR; TCRdb's copy keeps in-frame clones and lacks some. This sample has about 120,000 clones; 74% occur once, and the top ten carry around 4%. The V and J genes are TRBV9 and TRBJ2-5, with a weak D call TRBD2 (6 bases). The receptor was isolated from a man in his forties in good health and CMV-seropositive. Material for sequencing was PBMCs. CDR3 residues: CASSPAGRQAQGQYF. CDR3 bases: TGTGCCAGCAGCCCCGCGGGGAGGCAAGCACAAGGGCAGTACTTC.